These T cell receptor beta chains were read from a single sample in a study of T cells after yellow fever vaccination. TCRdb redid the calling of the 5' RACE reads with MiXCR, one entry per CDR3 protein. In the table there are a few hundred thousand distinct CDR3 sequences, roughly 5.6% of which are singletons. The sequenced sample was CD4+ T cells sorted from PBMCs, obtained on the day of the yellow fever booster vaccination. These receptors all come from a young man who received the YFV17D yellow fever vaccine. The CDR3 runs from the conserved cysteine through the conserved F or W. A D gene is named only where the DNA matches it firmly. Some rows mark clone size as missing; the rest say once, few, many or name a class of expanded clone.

CDR3 protein: CASSANKGHHTDTQYF
CDR3 DNA: TGCGCCAGCAGCGCAAACAAGGGACACCACACAGATACGCAGTATTTT
J gene: TRBJ2-3
clone size: .
D gene: .
V gene: TRBV4-3

CDR3 protein: CSASLQGLTEAFF
CDR3 DNA: TGCAGTGCTAGTCTTCAAGGACTAACTGAAGCTTTCTTT
J gene: TRBJ1-1
clone size: .
D gene: .
V gene: TRBV20-1

CDR3 protein: CASSNRANTEAFF
CDR3 DNA: TGCGCCAGCAGTAACAGGGCGAACACTGAAGCTTTCTTT
J gene: TRBJ1-1
clone size: many
D gene: .
V gene: TRBV5-1

CDR3 protein: CATMVQGGNTIYF
CDR3 DNA: TGTGCCACCATGGTTCAGGGAGGAAACACCATATATTTT
J gene: TRBJ1-3
clone size: .
D gene: .
V gene: TRBV15

CDR3 protein: CATTGAGQETQYF
CDR3 DNA: TGTGCCACTACCGGGGCAGGGCAAGAGACCCAGTACTTC
J gene: TRBJ2-5
clone size: few
D gene: .
V gene: TRBV10-3

CDR3 protein: CATSRADTDTQYF
CDR3 DNA: TGTGCCACCAGTCGGGCGGACACAGATACGCAGTATTTT
J gene: TRBJ2-3
clone size: few
D gene: .
V gene: TRBV24-1

CDR3 protein: CAISVTSGGRTGELFF
CDR3 DNA: TGTGCCATCAGTGTCACTTCGGGGGGGCGTACCGGGGAGCTGTTTTTT
J gene: TRBJ2-2
clone size: few
D gene: TRBD2
V gene: TRBV10-3

CDR3 protein: CASSQSGGRVDIQYF
CDR3 DNA: TGTGCCAGCAGCCAAAGCGGGGGGCGGGTGGACATTCAGTACTTC
J gene: TRBJ2-4
clone size: many
D gene: TRBD2
V gene: TRBV4-2

CDR3 protein: CASSEFGVANYGYTF
CDR3 DNA: TGTGCCAGCAGTGAATTCGGGGTAGCTAACTATGGCTACACCTTC
J gene: TRBJ1-2
clone size: few
D gene: .
V gene: TRBV25-1

CDR3 protein: CASERGGAYNEQFF
CDR3 DNA: TGTGCCAGCGAACGCGGGGGAGCCTACAATGAGCAGTTCTTC
J gene: TRBJ2-1
clone size: many
D gene: TRBD2
V gene: TRBV7-2

CDR3 protein: CASSLSLAEETQYF
CDR3 DNA: TGTGCCAGCAGCTTGTCGCTAGCGGAGGAGACCCAGTACTTC
J gene: TRBJ2-5
clone size: .
D gene: TRBD2
V gene: TRBV5-4

CDR3 protein: CASSLIRSNTGELFF
CDR3 DNA: TGTGCCAGCAGCTTAATCAGGAGTAACACCGGGGAGCTGTTTTTT
J gene: TRBJ2-2
clone size: many
D gene: .
V gene: TRBV7-9

CDR3 protein: CSAPLVAGELFF
CDR3 DNA: TGCAGTGCCCCCCTAGTGGCCGGGGAGCTGTTTTTT
J gene: TRBJ2-2
clone size: few
D gene: .
V gene: TRBV20-1

CDR3 protein: CASSLGPSPTDTQYF
CDR3 DNA: TGCGCCAGCAGCTTGGGACCTAGTCCCACAGATACGCAGTATTTT
J gene: TRBJ2-3
clone size: few
D gene: .
V gene: TRBV5-1

CDR3 protein: CASSFQSNTEAFF
CDR3 DNA: TGTGCCAGCAGTTTTCAGTCGAACACTGAAGCTTTCTTT
J gene: TRBJ1-1
clone size: .
D gene: .
V gene: TRBV12-3/TRBV12-4

CDR3 protein: CAISWGLGYGYTF
CDR3 DNA: TGTGCCATCTCTTGGGGGTTGGGCTATGGCTACACCTTC
J gene: TRBJ1-2
clone size: .
D gene: .
V gene: TRBV10-3

CDR3 protein: CSARGLVTGELFF
CDR3 DNA: TGCAGTGCCCGGGGGCTGGTCACCGGGGAGCTGTTTTTT
J gene: TRBJ2-2
clone size: .
D gene: .
V gene: TRBV20-1

CDR3 protein: CASSQRIPATNEKLFF
CDR3 DNA: TGCGCCAGCAGCCAGAGAATACCCGCAACTAATGAAAAACTGTTTTTT
J gene: TRBJ1-4
clone size: few
D gene: .
V gene: TRBV4-1

CDR3 protein: CASSLADRGLETQYF
CDR3 DNA: TGTGCCAGCAGCTTAGCGGACAGGGGGCTAGAGACCCAGTACTTC
J gene: TRBJ2-5
clone size: many
D gene: TRBD1
V gene: TRBV7-9